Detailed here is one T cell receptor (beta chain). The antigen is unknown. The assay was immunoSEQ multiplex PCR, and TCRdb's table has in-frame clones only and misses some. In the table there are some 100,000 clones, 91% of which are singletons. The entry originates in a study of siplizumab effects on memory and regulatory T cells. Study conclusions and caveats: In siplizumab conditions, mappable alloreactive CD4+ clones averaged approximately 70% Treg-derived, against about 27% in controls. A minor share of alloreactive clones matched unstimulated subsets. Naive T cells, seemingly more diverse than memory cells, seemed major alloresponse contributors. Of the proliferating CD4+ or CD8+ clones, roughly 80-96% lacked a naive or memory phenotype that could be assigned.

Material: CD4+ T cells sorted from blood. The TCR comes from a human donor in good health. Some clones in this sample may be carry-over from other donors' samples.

CDR3 bases: TGTGCCAGCAGCCGCTCGGGACTTATCAGCCATGGCTACACCTTC. It specifies CASSRSGLISHGYTF. V and J are TRBV11-3 and TRBJ1-2, with D perhaps matching TRBD1 (5 bases). Germline values: CDR1 SGHNT, CDR2 YENEEA. V lost 5 bases and J 6 bases, leaving 19 bases between the germline ends. CDR3 length: 15 residues.